Reported below is one T cell receptor (beta chain). RNA transcripts yielded amplified TCR beta CDR3 regions. HTBI primers were the set used in a first-round RT-PCR of the TCR CDR3. TCRdb independently ran MiXCR on the multiplex PCR reads; one entry per CDR3 protein. The data hold over 650,000 distinct CDR3 sequences, with 40% to 55% observed a single time. These data are taken from a study of T cells in Graves' hyperthyroidism and ophthalmopathy. There are 15 residues in the CDR3. Trimming shortened V by 7 bases and J by 4 bases, and 17 bases separated the two germline ends. Germline V CDR1 and CDR2: MGHDK, SYGVNS.

This receptor was obtained from an adult man with Graves' disease, either hyperthyroidism or ophthalmopathy (not recorded which). This chain links TRBV25-1 with TRBJ1-3, with D perhaps matching TRBD1 (5 bases). Sequenced sample: peripheral blood or thyroid tissue (not recorded which). The CDR3 sequence: CASKSRDAGGNTIYF. DNA of the CDR3: TGTGCCAGCAAGTCCCGGGACGCGGGCGGAAACACCATATATTTT.